This TCR beta chain was sequenced for a study of monozygotic twins with inflammatory bowel disease. Overall study results and limits: TCRbeta diversity (inverse Simpson) was lower in IBD patients than in healthy co-twins. Support for a single strong signal or clonotype associated with IBD was absent.

On this clonotype itself: No antigen is known for it.

The cDNA of both the TCRalpha and TCRbeta chains was subjected to two nested PCRs of roughly 15 and 9 cycles. TCRdb reprocessed the 5' RACE reads and stores each CDR3 protein as one record, lacking DNA. The listing contains fewer than 550,000 distinct CDR3 sequences. Germline CDR1 LGHDT, CDR2 YNNKEL (reference sequence). The CDR3 spans 14 residues. The receptor's source is a human donor with ulcerative colitis or Crohn's disease, or a healthy co-twin of an affected twin (not recorded which). The sample consisted of blood. This rearrangement joins TRBV3-1 to TRBJ2-1. The CDR3 sequence is CASSQFVTDNEQFF.